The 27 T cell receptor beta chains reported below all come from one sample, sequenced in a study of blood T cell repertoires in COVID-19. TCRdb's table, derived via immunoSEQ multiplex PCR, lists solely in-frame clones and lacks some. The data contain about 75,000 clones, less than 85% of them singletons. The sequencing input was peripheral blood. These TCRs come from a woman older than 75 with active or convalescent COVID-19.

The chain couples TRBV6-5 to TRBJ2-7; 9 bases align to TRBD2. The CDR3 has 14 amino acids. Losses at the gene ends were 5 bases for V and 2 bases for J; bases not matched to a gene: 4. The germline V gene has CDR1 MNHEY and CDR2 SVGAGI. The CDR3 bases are TGTGCCAGCAGTCTCTTAGCGGGAGCCTACGAGCAGTACTTC. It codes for CASSLLAGAYEQYF.

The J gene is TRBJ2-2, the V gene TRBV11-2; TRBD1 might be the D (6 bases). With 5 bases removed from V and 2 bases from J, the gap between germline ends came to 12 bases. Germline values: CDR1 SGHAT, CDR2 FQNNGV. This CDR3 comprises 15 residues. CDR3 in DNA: TGTGCCAGCAGCCCTCCGGGACAAAACACCGGGGAGCTGTTTTTT. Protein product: CASSPPGQNTGELFF. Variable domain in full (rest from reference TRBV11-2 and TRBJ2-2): EAGVAQSPRYKIIEKRQSVAFWCNPISGHATLYWYQQILGQGPKLLIQFQNNGVVDDSQLPKDRFSAERLKGVDSTLKIQPAKLEDSAVYLCASSPPGQNTGELFFGEGSRLTVL.

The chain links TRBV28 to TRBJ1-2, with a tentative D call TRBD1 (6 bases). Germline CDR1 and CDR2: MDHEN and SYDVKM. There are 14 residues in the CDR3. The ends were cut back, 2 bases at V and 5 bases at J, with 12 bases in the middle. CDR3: CASSLGGVTYGYTF. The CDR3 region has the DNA TGTGCCAGCAGTTTAGGGGGCGTAACTTATGGCTACACCTTC.

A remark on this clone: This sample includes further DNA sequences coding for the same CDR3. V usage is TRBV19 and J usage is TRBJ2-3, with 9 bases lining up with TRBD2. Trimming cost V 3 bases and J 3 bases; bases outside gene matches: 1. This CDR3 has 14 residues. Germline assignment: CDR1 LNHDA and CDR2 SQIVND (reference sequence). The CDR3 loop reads CASSISGGTDTQYF. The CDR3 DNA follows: TGTGCCAGTAGTATCAGCGGGGGGACAGATACGCAGTATTTT.

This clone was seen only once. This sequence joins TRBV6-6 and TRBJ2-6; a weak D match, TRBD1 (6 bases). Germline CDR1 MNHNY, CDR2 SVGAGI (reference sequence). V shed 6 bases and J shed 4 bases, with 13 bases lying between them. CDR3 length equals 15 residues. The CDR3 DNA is TGTGCCAGCAGGCCTACAGGGTTCGGGGCCAACGTCCTGACTTTC. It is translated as CASRPTGFGANVLTF.

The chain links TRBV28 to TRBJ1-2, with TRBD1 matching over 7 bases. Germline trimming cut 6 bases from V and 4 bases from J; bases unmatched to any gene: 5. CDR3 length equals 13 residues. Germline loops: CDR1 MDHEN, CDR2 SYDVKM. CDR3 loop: CASSLDRSYGYTF. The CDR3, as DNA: TGTGCCAGCAGCTTGGACAGGAGCTATGGCTACACCTTC.

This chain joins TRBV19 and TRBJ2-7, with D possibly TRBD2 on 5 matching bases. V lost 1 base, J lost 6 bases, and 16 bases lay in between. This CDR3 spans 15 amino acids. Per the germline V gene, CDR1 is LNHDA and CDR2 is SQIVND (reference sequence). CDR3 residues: CASSIGVEMGSEQYF. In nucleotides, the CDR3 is TGTGCCAGTAGTATAGGAGTGGAGATGGGGAGCGAGCAGTACTTC.

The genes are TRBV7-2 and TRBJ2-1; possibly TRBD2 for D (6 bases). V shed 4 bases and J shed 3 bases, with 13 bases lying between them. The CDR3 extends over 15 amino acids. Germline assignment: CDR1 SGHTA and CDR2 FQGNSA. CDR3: CASSSVKTSYNEQFF. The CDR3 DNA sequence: TGTGCCAGCAGCTCGGTTAAGACTAGCTACAATGAGCAGTTCTTC. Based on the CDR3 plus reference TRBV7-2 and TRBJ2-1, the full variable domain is GAGVSQSPSNKVTEKGKDVELRCDPISGHTALYWYRQSLGQGLEFLIYFQGNSAPDKSGLPSDRFSAERTGGSVSTLTIQRTQQEDSAVYLCASSSVKTSYNEQFFGPGTRLTVL.

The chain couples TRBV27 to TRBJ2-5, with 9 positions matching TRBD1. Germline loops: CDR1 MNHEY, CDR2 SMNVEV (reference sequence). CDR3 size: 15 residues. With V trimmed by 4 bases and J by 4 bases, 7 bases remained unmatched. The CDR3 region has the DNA TGTGCCAGCAGTTCGGGGGACAGGGTAGGAGAGACCCAGTACTTC. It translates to CASSSGDRVGETQYF.

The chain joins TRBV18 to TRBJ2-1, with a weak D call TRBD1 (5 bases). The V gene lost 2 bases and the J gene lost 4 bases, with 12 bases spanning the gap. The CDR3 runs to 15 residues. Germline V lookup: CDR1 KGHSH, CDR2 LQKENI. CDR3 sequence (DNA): TGTGCCAGCTCACCATGGGGCCAGAATTACAATGAGCAGTTCTTC. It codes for CASSPWGQNYNEQFF.

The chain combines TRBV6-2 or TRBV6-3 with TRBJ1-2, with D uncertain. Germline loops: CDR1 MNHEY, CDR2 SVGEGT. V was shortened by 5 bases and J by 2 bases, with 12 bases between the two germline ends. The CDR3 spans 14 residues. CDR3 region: CASSLPGINYGYTF. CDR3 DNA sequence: TGTGCCAGCAGTCTGCCCGGGATAAACTATGGCTACACCTTC.

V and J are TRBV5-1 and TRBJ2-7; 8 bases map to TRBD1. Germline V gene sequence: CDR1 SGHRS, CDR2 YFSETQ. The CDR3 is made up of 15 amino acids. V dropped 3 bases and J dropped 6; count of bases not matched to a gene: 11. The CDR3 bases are TGCGCCAGCAGCTCACAGGGGGTAAGCGGCGGCGAGCAGTACTTC. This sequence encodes CASSSQGVSGGEQYF.

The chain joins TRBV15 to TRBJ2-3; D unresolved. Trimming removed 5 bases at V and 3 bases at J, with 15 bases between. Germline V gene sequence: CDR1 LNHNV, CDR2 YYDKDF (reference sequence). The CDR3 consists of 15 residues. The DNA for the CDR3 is TGTGCCACCAGCCCAACTGCCATAATAACAGATACGCAGTATTTT. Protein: CATSPTAIITDTQYF.

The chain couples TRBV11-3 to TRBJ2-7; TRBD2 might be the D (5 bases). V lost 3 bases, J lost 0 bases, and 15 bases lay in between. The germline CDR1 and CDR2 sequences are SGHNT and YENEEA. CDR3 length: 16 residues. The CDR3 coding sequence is TGTGCCAGCAGCTTCACCGGACTGTTGCGCTCCTACGAGCAGTACTTC. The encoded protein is CASSFTGLLRSYEQYF.

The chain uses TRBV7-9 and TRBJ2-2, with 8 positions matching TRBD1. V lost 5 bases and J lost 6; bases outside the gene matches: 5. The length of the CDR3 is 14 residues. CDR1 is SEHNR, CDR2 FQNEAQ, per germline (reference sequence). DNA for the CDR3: TGTGCCAGCAGCCCGCGGACAGGGCCCGGGGAGCTGTTTTTT. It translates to CASSPRTGPGELFF.

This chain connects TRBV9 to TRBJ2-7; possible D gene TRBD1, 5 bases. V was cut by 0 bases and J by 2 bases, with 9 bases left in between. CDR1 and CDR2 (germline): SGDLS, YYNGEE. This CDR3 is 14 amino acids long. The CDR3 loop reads CASSVGGHTYEQYF. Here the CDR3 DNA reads TGTGCCAGCAGCGTAGGTGGACACACCTACGAGCAGTACTTC.

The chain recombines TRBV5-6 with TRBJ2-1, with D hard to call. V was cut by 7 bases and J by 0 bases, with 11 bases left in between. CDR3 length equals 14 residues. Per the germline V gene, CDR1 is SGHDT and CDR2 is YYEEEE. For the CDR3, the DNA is TGTGCCAGCCACAGTTTCAGCTCCTACAATGAGCAGTTCTTC. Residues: CASHSFSSYNEQFF.

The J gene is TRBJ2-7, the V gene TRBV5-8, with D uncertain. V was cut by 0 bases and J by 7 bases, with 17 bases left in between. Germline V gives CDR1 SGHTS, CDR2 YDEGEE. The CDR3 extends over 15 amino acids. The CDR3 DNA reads TGTGCCAGCAGCTTGGCCGGTCGGCAGGCCTGGGAGCAGTACTTC. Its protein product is CASSLAGRQAWEQYF.

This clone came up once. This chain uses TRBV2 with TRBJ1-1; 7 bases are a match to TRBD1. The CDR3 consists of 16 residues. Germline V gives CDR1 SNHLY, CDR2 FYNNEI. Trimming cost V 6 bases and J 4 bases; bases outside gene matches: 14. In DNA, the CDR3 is TGTGCCAGCAGGAACCAGAATGAGGGGGCTGGCACTGAAGCTTTCTTT. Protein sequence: CASRNQNEGAGTEAFF.

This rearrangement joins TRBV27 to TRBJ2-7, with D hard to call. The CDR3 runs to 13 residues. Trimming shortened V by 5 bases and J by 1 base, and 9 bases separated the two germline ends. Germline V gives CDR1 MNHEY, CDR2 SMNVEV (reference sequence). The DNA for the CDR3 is TGTGCCAGCAGTAATCGACTGTCCTACGAGCAGTACTTC. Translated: CASSNRLSYEQYF.

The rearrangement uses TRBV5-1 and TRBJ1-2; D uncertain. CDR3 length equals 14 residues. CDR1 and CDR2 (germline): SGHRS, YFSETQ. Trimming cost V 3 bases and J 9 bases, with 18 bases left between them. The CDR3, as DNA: TGCGCCAGCAGCTCTGAGGGAGGTGAGAATCGCTACACCTTC. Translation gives CASSSEGGENRYTF.

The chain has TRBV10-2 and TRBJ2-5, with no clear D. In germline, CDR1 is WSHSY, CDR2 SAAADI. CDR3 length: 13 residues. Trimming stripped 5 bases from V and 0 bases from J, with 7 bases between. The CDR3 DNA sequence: TGCGCCAGCAGTTCCCTAGACCAAGAGACCCAGTACTTC. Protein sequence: CASSSLDQETQYF.

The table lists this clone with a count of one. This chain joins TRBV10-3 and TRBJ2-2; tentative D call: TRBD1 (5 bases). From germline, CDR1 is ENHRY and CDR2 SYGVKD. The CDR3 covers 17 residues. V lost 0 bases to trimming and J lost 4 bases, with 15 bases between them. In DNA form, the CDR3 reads TGTGCCATCAGTGAGTCAAAAATAGACAGTTCCACCGGGGAGCTGTTTTTT. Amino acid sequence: CAISESKIDSSTGELFF.

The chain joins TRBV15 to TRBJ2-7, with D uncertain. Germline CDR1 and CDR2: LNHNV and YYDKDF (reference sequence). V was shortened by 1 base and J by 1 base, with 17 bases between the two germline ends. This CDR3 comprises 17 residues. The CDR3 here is CATSRVSQVSGSYEQYF. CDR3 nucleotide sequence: TGTGCCACCAGCAGAGTGTCCCAGGTTAGTGGGTCCTACGAGCAGTACTTC.

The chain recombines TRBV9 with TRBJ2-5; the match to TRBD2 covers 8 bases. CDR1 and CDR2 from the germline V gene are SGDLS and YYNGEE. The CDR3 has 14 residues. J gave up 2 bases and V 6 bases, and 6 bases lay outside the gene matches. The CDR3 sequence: CASTRRGDQETQYF. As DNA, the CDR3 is TGTGCCAGCACAAGGCGGGGGGATCAAGAGACCCAGTACTTC.

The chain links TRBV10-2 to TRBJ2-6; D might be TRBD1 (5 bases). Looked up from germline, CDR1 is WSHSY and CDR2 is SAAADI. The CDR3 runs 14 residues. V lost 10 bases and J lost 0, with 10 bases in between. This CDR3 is CATSRVSGANVLTF. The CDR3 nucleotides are TGCGCCACCTCCAGGGTCTCTGGGGCCAACGTCCTGACTTTC.

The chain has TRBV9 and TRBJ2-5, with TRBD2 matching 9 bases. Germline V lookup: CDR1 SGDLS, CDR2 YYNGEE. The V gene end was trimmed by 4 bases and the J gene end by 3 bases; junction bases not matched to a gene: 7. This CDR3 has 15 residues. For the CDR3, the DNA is TGTGCCAGCAGCTTCTCTAGCGGGGTGGAAGAGACCCAGTACTTC. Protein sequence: CASSFSSGVEETQYF.